The 14 T cell receptor beta chains reported below all come from one sample, sequenced in a study of T cells in localized non-small cell lung cancer (TCRdb year 2020). To prepare the library, the immunoSEQ multiplex PCR assay was applied. TCRdb carries this immuneACCESS record with in-frame sequences only. Its versions omit some clonotypes, under half of them owing to an unresolved V gene in the studies checked, with the rest unexplained. Present in this sample are around 130,000 clones, approximately 88% of which were seen just once. Clones ranked in the top ten supply roughly 1.8% of the sample. This material consisted of peripheral blood, taken before any cancer treatment. The receptors shown here come from a female donor over 55 with stage I lung adenocarcinoma.

The chain combines TRBV6-1 with TRBJ1-4; the D is unclear. The CDR3 consists of 14 residues. Germline assignment: CDR1 MNHNS and CDR2 SASEGT. V was trimmed by 10 bases and J by 0 bases, leaving 12 bases between them. The CDR3 protein is CAIIELPTNEKLFF. CDR3 sequence (DNA): TGTGCCATTATAGAGTTACCAACTAATGAAAAACTGTTTTTT.

This chain links TRBV28 with TRBJ2-1; D is possibly TRBD2 (6 bases). The germline CDR1 and CDR2 sequences are MDHEN and SYDVKM. With 6 bases removed from V and 6 bases from J, the gap between germline ends came to 21 bases. This CDR3 has 16 amino acids. For the CDR3, the DNA is TGTGCCAGCAGCCAAATGGGCGGGCGGGGCGGCAATGAGCAGTTCTTC. Translating gives CASSQMGGRGGNEQFF. Based on the CDR3 plus reference TRBV28 and TRBJ2-1, the full variable domain is DVKVTQSSRYLVKRTGEKVFLECVQDMDHENMFWYRQDPGLGLRLIYFSYDVKMKEKGDIPEGYSVSREKKERFSLILESASTNQTSMYLCASSQMGGRGGNEQFFGPGTRLTVL.

The chain joins TRBV11-2 to TRBJ2-7, with D perhaps matching TRBD2 (6 bases). This CDR3 comprises 19 residues. The V gene's germline CDR1 is SGHAT and CDR2 FQNNGV. Between the trimmed V and J ends, which lost 1 base and 1 base, there was a span of 23 bases. The CDR3: CASSLAPGRRSGPSYEQYF. CDR3 sequence (DNA): TGTGCCAGCAGCTTAGCTCCAGGGCGAAGAAGCGGGCCATCCTACGAGCAGTACTTC.

The chain combines TRBV5-4 with TRBJ1-2; possibly TRBD1 for D (5 bases). Germline CDR1 reads SGHNT; CDR2 reads YYREEE (reference sequence). V was pared by 4 bases and J by 1 base, with 14 bases between. The CDR3 is 15 residues long. The CDR3 nucleotides read TGTGCCAGCAGCGTTGGCGGGGGGTTTAACTATGGCTACACCTTC. It codes for CASSVGGGFNYGYTF.

The CDR3 coding sequence is TGTGCCAGCAGTGTCTTCGGGGAAGTCTCTGGAAACACCATATATTTT. Translation: CASSVFGEVSGNTIYF. The chain employs TRBV2 and TRBJ1-3; D unresolved. Germline assignment: CDR1 SNHLY and CDR2 FYNNEI. The CDR3 runs 16 residues. The V end lost 4 bases, the J end lost 0 bases, and 13 bases lay between the germline ends.

The chain uses TRBV15 and TRBJ2-7, with no clear D. CDR1 and CDR2 from the germline V gene are LNHNV and YYDKDF (reference sequence). The CDR3 sequence is 13 residues long. Trimming removed 3 bases from V and 2 bases from J, with 8 bases in between. CDR3 region: CATSSVSPYEQYF. In DNA form, the CDR3 reads TGTGCCACCAGCAGTGTTTCTCCCTACGAGCAGTACTTC. Variable domain in full (rest from reference TRBV15 and TRBJ2-7): DAMVIQNPRYQVTQFGKPVTLSCSQTLNHNVMYWYQQKSSQAPKLLFHYYDKDFNNEADTPDNFQSRRPNTSFCFLDIRSPGLGDTAMYLCATSSVSPYEQYFGPGTRLTVT.

This chain links TRBV28 with TRBJ1-2; TRBD1 aligns across 7 bases. From germline, CDR1 is MDHEN and CDR2 SYDVKM. V lost 4 bases and J lost 0; bases outside the gene matches: 11. The CDR3 spans 17 residues. CDR3 sequence (DNA): TGTGCCAGCAGTTCCCCCCGGGGAGGACAGGCTAACTATGGCTACACCTTC. Translation: CASSSPRGGQANYGYTF.

The V and J genes are TRBV5-5 and TRBJ1-5, with D possibly TRBD1 on 5 matching bases. Germline CDR1 is SGHKS and CDR2 is YYEKEE (reference sequence). CDR3 length: 15 amino acids. V lost 2 bases and J lost 3, with 12 bases in between. The CDR3 is CASSFGTGPNQPQHF. Written as DNA, the CDR3 is TGTGCCAGCAGCTTCGGGACGGGACCCAATCAGCCCCAGCATTTT.

This chain connects TRBV5-1 to TRBJ2-3, with TRBD2 identical over 11 bases. CDR3 length: 16 residues. The germline gives CDR1 SGHRS, CDR2 YFSETQ. V dropped 4 bases and J dropped 4; count of bases not matched to a gene: 8. The CDR3 nucleotides are TGCGCCAGCAGCCACGGGACTAGCGGTCTGGCAGATACGCAGTATTTT. It codes for CASSHGTSGLADTQYF.

The rearrangement uses TRBV5-1 and TRBJ1-1, with a weak D call TRBD1 (5 bases). The germline gives CDR1 SGHRS, CDR2 YFSETQ. Trimming left V 0 bases short and J 1 base short, with 16 bases between. The CDR3 runs to 17 residues. Written as DNA, the CDR3 is TGCGCCAGCAGCTTGGGATTGTTCGTAGGGGAGAACACTGAAGCTTTCTTT. Its translation: CASSLGLFVGENTEAFF.

The chain employs TRBV7-3 and TRBJ2-6, with TRBD1 matching over 7 bases. Germline loops: CDR1 SGHTA, CDR2 FQGTGA. The V segment lost 0 bases and the J segment 4 bases; nucleotides outside the gene matches: 9. CDR3 size: 18 residues. CDR3 in amino acids: CASSLTPIGQAGANVLTF. CDR3 bases: TGTGCCAGCAGCTTAACCCCAATCGGACAGGCGGGGGCCAACGTCCTGACTTTC. The complete variable domain, with remaining parts taken from reference TRBV7-3 and TRBJ2-6, reads GAGVSQTPSNKVTEKGKYVELRCDPISGHTALYWYRQSLGQGPEFLIYFQGTGAADDSGLPNDRFFAVRPEGSVSTLKIQRTERGDSAVYLCASSLTPIGQAGANVLTFGAGSRLTVL.

The chain couples TRBV29-1 to TRBJ2-5; the match to TRBD2 covers 7 bases. V shed 3 bases, J shed 5 bases, and the junction held 3 bases outside the gene matches. Germline CDR1 SQVTM, CDR2 ANQGSEA. This CDR3 is built from 12 residues. The CDR3 nucleotides read TGCAGCGTTGAGGCGGGGGTGGAGACCCAGTACTTC. Translated, it gives CSVEAGVETQYF.

The chain is built from TRBV6-6 and TRBJ2-5; D gene unclear. Germline V gene lookup returns CDR1 MNHNY and CDR2 SVGAGI (reference sequence). The CDR3 sequence is 11 residues long. Trimming shortened V by 5 bases and J by 3 bases, and 4 bases separated the two germline ends. The CDR3, as DNA: TGTGCCAGCAGTACAAAAGAGACCCAGTACTTC. Its protein product is CASSTKETQYF.

This clone has just one count. The chain couples TRBV11-2 to TRBJ1-1; D might be TRBD1 (6 bases). CDR3 size: 14 residues. Germline CDR1 SGHAT, CDR2 FQNNGV. V shed 5 bases and J shed 3 bases, with 13 bases lying between them. The CDR3 loop reads CASSPGVGHTEAFF. The CDR3 DNA follows: TGTGCCAGCAGCCCAGGGGTTGGGCACACTGAAGCTTTCTTT.